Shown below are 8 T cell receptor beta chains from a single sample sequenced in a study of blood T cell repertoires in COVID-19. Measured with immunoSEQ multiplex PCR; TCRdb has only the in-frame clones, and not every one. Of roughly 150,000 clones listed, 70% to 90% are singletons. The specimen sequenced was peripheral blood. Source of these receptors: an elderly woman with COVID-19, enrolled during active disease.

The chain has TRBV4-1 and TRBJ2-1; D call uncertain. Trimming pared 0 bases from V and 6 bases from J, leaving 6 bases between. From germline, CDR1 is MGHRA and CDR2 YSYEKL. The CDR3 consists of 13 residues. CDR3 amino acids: CASSQDRLNEQFF. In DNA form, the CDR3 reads TGCGCCAGCAGCCAAGATAGACTCAATGAGCAGTTCTTC.

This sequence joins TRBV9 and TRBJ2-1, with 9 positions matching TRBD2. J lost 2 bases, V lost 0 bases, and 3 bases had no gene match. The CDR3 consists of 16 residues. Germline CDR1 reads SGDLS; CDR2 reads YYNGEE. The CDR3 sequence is CASSVASGMTYNEQFF. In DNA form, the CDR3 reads TGTGCCAGCAGCGTAGCTAGCGGGATGACCTACAATGAGCAGTTCTTC.

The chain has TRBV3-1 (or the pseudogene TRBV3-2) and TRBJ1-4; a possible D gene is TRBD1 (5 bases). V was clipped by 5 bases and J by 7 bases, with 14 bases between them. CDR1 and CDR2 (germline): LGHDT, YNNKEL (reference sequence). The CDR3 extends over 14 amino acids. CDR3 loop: CASSDGRQGEKLFF. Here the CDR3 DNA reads TGTGCCAGCAGCGACGGGAGGCAGGGTGAAAAACTGTTTTTT.

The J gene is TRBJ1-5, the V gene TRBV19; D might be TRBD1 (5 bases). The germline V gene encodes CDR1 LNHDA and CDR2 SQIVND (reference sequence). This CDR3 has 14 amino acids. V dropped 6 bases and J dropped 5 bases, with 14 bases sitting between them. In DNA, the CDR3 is TGTGCCAGTAGCCGGACACCTAGGGATCAGCCCCAGCATTTT. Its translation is CASSRTPRDQPQHF.

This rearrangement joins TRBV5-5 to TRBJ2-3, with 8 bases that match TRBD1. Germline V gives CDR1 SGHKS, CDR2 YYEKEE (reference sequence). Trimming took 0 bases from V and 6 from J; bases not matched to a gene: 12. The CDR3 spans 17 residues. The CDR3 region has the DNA TGTGCCAGCAGCTTGGCAGGGGGCGCGGTTAGTTCGGATACGCAGTATTTT. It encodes CASSLAGGAVSSDTQYF.

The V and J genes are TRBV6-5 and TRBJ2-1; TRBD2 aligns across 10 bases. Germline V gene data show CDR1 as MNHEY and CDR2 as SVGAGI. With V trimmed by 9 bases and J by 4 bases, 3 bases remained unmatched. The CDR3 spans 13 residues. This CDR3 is CARRLAGYNEQFF. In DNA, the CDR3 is TGTGCCAGACGACTAGCGGGTTACAATGAGCAGTTCTTC.

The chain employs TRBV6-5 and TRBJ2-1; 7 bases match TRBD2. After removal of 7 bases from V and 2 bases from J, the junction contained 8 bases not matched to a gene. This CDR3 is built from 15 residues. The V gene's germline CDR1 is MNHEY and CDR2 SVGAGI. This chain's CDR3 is CASNPSGLAYNEQFF. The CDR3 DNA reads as TGTGCCAGCAACCCTAGTGGACTAGCCTACAATGAGCAGTTCTTC.

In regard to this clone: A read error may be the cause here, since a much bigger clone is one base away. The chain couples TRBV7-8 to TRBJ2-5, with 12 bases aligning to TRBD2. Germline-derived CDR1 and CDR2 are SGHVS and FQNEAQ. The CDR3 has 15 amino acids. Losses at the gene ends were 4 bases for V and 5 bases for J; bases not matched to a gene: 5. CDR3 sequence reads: CASSSSGGALETQYF. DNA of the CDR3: TGTGCCAGCAGCTCTAGCGGGGGGGCCTTGGAGACCCAGTACTTC.